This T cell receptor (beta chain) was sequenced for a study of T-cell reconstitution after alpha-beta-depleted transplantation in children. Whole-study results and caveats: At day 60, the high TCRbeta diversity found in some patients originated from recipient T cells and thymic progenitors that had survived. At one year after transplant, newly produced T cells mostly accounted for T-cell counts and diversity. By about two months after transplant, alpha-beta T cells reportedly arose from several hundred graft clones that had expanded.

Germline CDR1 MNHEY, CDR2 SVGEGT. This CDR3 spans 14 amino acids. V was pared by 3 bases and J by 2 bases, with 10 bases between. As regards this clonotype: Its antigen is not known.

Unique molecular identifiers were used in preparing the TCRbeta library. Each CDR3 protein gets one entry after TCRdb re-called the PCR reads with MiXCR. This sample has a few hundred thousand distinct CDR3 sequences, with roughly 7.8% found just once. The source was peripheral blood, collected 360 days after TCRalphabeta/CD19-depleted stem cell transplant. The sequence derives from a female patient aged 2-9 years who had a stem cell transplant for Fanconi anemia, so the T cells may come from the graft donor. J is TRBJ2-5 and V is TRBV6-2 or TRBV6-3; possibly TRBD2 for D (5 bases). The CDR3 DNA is TGTGCCAGCAGTTATCAGCGGAGTCAAGAGACCCAGTACTTC. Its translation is CASSYQRSQETQYF.